This TCR beta chain was obtained from a study of cytomegalovirus exposure and HLA in healthy donors listed by TCRdb under 2017. About the study as a whole: An earlier analysis of around 600 of the donors reported about 250 Gb of sequence data and 117 million unique TCR beta sequences from around 200 million T cells. Both class I and class II loci were covered by HLA typing, at four-digit resolution. Of the 398 genotyped donors, approximately 82% fell in the genetic ancestry cluster associated with self-reported Caucasian donors. Along with the approximately 620-subject first cohort, a separate validation cohort of over 90 different subjects was used. Every repertoire in the discovery cohort had been generated on one and the same sequencing platform. A later genetic analysis took genome-wide SNP genotypes for about three fifths of the 666 donors and used that subset as a discovery cohort. To decide whether each TCR beta V gene segment behaved as functional or pseudogenic, an earlier analysis of fewer than 750 of the donors relied on high-throughput TCR beta sequencing. To predict cytomegalovirus infection status, the study brought together high-throughput TCR immunosequencing, statistical association of individual TCRs with disease status, and machine learning. Approximately 310 gigabases of sequencing data and approximately 85 million unique TCR sequences were included in an early release covering roughly 600 HLA-typed donors. The later analysis used no new phenotypic data to find candidate immune exposures, relying instead on TCR beta sequences and their occurrence across donors. Roughly 5 DR-DQ haplotypes were treated as single units for association and clustering because of strong linkage in the cohort. Donor age, sex, ethnicity and CMV serostatus were compiled alongside the repertoire data. Typing coverage differed by locus: A, B, C, DRB1 and DQB1 were typed in roughly 620-630 donors, DQA1 in about 500, DPA1 in some 570, and DPB1 in 472. Across under 500 genotyped donors of the cohort, an average of about 220,000 unique TCR beta nucleotide sequences per donor were sequenced, and approximately 17% of those sequences were non-productive. The study profiled the T cell repertoires of under 700 subjects by immunosequencing and related them to cytomegalovirus serostatus. In a later analysis, previously published TCR beta repertoires from 550 to 750 donors were re-analyzed and high-resolution HLA genotyping was added so that TCR occurrence patterns could be studied. The study aimed to test whether cataloging public T cell receptors could reveal signatures of past pathogen exposure. Study-wide findings and limitations: According to a later genetic analysis, donors in an Asian-associated ancestry cluster had fewer N-insertions in productive TCRs than the approximately 700-donor mean. The presence/absence analyses assumed that sequencing depth was roughly uniform across donors, and that assumption may not be true. Strong co-occurrence of HLA alleles, especially DR and DQ, made assigning TCR associations to individual alleles difficult. The classifier was reported to diagnose cytomegalovirus status with high specificity and sensitivity in both the original cohort and the validation cohort. While some public TCRs were present in many individuals, most TCR sequences turned up only very rarely across donors. Several of the top co-occurrence clusters appeared to be linked to parvovirus B19, influenza, CMV and Epstein-Barr virus, according to a later analysis. A total of about 180 TCR beta chains were listed by the study as associated with cytomegalovirus. In a later analysis, around 17,000 TCR beta sequences were associated with specific HLA alleles at a false discovery rate of 0.05. A further reported finding was that TCR beta sequences accurately predicted the HLA-A and HLA-B alleles for most subjects in the first cohort. Immune exposure information for the cohort was limited to CMV serostatus. A later analysis found that HLA-associated TCR beta chains were more clonally expanded and had lower generation probabilities than equally common non-associated chains. In an earlier analysis of roughly 500 of the donors, most TCR beta V segments appeared in productive rearrangements about 87% or about 30% of the time, broadly matching IMGT annotations. HLA typing was unavailable for some donors at each locus, so association tests used only the typed subset. The authors suggested that the approach could potentially be extended to other disease states and immunological phenotypes. A later analysis found that TCR association rates varied across HLA loci, with DRB1 alleles showing the most associated TCRs and HLA-C alleles the fewest. Correlated functional status among segregating V segments might be attributable to linkage disequilibrium, but an unknown experimental factor could not be ruled out. Because counts were too low, approximately 15 rarely observed V segments, including chromosome 9 orphons, were excluded from the earlier analysis of around 590 of the donors. The 87-base-pair reads could not distinguish some IMGT-functional V segments, including TRBV6-2 and TRBV6-3, so those segments were excluded. The sequencing pipeline was judged likely to have produced a cluster of highly shared sequence variants as a technical artifact. Only TCR beta chains were sequenced in this cohort, and the absence of alpha or paired-chain data limited detectable features. In a later analysis, most CMV-associated TCR beta chains were found to appear HLA-restricted, with HLA associations seemingly driven largely by CMV exposure. A later genetic analysis associated a missense DCLRE1C variant with V-gene and J-gene trimming of TCR beta chains, and an independent cohort replicated the association. In vitro tests confirmed that a few of the cytomegalovirus-associated TCR beta chains recognize cytomegalovirus antigens.

Library preparation employed the immunoSEQ multiplex PCR assay. For the multiplex PCR, a mixture combining 60 forward primers for TCR Vbeta segments and 13 reverse primers for TCR Jbeta segments was used. The CDR3 region of rearranged TCR beta genes was amplified from genomic DNA by a multiplex PCR assay. The Illumina HiSeq System was used to sequence the amplified TCR beta libraries as 87-base-pair reads. In the paper's pipeline: A later analysis tallied around 80 million unique TCR beta chains across the 700 or so repertoires, and some 10 million of those chains were shared by two or more donors. A nearest-neighbor algorithm error-corrected the raw reads and collapsed the reads into unique sequences, merging closely related sequences to remove PCR and sequencing errors. CDR3 sequences were aligned to IMGT reference sequences to assign V, D and J gene segments. Each retained sequence needed at least a six-nucleotide match to both a V gene segment and a J gene segment. A rearrangement was called productive if the CDR3 had no stop codons and remained in frame with V and J, and every other rearrangement was called non-productive. CDR3 was defined according to IMGT convention as the region running from the second conserved V-encoded cysteine to the conserved J-encoded phenylalanine. The earlier analysis of fewer than 700 of the donors excluded sequences that lacked an unambiguous match to a single V gene segment. In an earlier analysis of almost 600 of the donors, a V segment was called functional when productive rearrangements were above 56.7%, and segregating when the standard deviation between donors exceeded 5%. To diagnose cytomegalovirus status from the catalog of TCR beta chain sequences, a statistical classification framework was built. In a later analysis, V and J genes were assigned by comparing TCR nucleotide sequences against IMGT/GENE-DB human TR gene sequences. The TCRdist pipeline was used in a later analysis to assign CDR3 sequences and most-parsimonious VDJ recombination scenarios. In a later analysis, each TCR beta chain was defined by its CDR3 amino acid sequence together with its V-gene family, and reads without a unique V-gene family were excluded. To address suspected cross-contamination and a sequencing artifact, a later analysis removed 592 highly shared, low-generation-probability nucleotide sequences. A later analysis calculated a clonal expansion index for each public chain from normalized within-repertoire ranks of inferred template counts. Generation probabilities in a later analysis came from a VDJ recombination model fitted to out-of-frame rearrangements, and those results were checked against IGoR. In a later analysis, hypergeometric tests were used to score TCR-TCR, TCR-HLA and TCR-CMV co-occurrence, with a repertoire-size bias correction applied to TCR pairs. In a later analysis, false discovery rates were estimated by permuting HLA or CMV assignments 20 times. A later analysis grouped co-occurring TCRs with DBSCAN, adding TCRdist sequence similarity when clustering within HLA-allele-positive subsets. For co-occurrence clustering, repertoires with fewer than 30,000 or more than 120,000 public chains were excluded, along with roughly five repertoires with anomalous nucleotide sharing. What TCRdb holds here is the immuneACCESS table cut down to in-frame rearrangements. Part of the clones is not present; checked against another copy, under half of the missing clones reflect an unresolved V gene, and the others are unexplained. V and J calls and clone size are given by that table; D and trimming were obtained from the DNA. This sample is represented by fewer than 200,000 clones; around 90% of them were singletons. The ten largest clonotypes hold around 1% of the sample.

In total, approximately 690 healthy bone marrow donors made up the cohort. At the time of sampling, all cohort members were nominally healthy, though unrecorded immune exposures were likely present. The donor tested CMV seronegative and was one of the 352 seronegative cohort members. A peripheral blood sample was collected from each donor, and TCR beta sequencing was performed on peripheral blood mononuclear cells. The Qiagen DNeasy Blood Extraction Kit was used to extract genomic DNA from the blood cell samples. Remarks on this clone: Which antigen it targets is not known. Per-base quality was not reported, and no clone a single base away is much larger than it.

Ends trimmed: V by 6 bases, J by 4 bases; bases unmatched to a gene: 17. The CDR3 contains 17 residues, cysteine and phenylalanine counted. Only CDR3 DNA remains: 51 bases, in frame from the first base. The germline V gene (reference sequence) yields MNHEY for CDR1 and SMNVEV for CDR2. The sequence was collected from a boy between 2 and 15 years old in good health and CMV-seronegative. Recombination connected TRBV27 to TRBJ1-2, and TRBD1 aligns with 7 junction nucleotides. The sequenced material came from PBMCs. The encoded CDR3 is CASRYRADRAKSYGYTF. The DNA reads TGTGCCAGCAGATATCGAGCTGACAGGGCCAAAAGCTATGGCTACACCTTC.